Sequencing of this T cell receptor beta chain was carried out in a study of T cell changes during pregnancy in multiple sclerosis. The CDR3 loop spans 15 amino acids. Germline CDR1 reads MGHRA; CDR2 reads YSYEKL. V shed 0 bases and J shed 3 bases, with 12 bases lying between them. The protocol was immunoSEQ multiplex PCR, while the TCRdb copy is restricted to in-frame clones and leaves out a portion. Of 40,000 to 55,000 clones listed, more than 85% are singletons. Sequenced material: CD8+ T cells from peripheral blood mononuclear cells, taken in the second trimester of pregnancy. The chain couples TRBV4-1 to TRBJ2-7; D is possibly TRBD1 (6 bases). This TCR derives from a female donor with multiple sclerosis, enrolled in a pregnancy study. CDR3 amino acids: CASSQEGGPYYEQYF. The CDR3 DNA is TGCGCCAGCAGCCAAGAAGGGGGTCCCTACTACGAGCAGTACTTC.